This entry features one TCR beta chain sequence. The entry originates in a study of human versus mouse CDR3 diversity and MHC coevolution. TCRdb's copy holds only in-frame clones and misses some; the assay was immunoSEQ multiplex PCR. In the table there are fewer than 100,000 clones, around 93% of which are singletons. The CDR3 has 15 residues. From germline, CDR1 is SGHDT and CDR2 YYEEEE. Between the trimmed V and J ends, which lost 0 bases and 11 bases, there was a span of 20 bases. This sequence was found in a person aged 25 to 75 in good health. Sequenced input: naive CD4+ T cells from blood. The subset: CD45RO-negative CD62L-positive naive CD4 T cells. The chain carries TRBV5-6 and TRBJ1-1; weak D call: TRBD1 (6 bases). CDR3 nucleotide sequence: TGTGCCAGCAGCTTGGTGGGGGGGGCCCGGGACGTTGCTTTCTTT. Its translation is CASSLVGGARDVAFF.